One and the same sample provided the 6 T cell receptor beta chains below, sequenced in a study of blood T cell repertoires in COVID-19. Libraries were prepared by immunoSEQ multiplex PCR; TCRdb keeps only in-frame clonotypes and omits some of them. The table includes 150,000 or so clones, about nine tenths detected once. The sample comprised peripheral blood. The origin of the receptors is a man aged 50 to 60 with acute or convalescent COVID-19.

The V call is TRBV11-2, the J call TRBJ1-2; possible D gene TRBD1, 5 bases. Germline lookup yields CDR1 SGHAT and CDR2 FQNNGV. V lost 5 bases and J lost 7, with 20 bases in between. The CDR3 sequence is 15 residues long. The CDR3 sequence: CASSAARRGGGGYTF. DNA of the CDR3: TGTGCCAGCAGCGCCGCCCGACGAGGCGGGGGTGGCTACACCTTC.

The chain couples TRBV4-2 to TRBJ1-5; tentative D call: TRBD1 (6 bases). Per germline, CDR1 LGHNA and CDR2 YNFKEQ. CDR3 length equals 16 residues. The V end was cut by 1 base, the J end by 1 base, with 11 bases between. The CDR3 reads CASSQGGQGSNQPQHF. The CDR3 DNA reads TGTGCCAGCAGCCAAGGGGGGCAGGGAAGCAATCAGCCCCAGCATTTT.

This chain uses TRBV3-1 (or the pseudogene TRBV3-2) with TRBJ2-2; D possibly corresponds to TRBD1 (6 bases). Germline V lookup: CDR1 LGHDT, CDR2 YNNKEL (reference sequence). V lost 0 bases and J lost 5, with 13 bases in between. This CDR3 comprises 16 residues. The CDR3 bases are TGTGCCAGCAGCCAAGATGCCAGGGGACAAACCGGGGAGCTGTTTTTT. Translated, it gives CASSQDARGQTGELFF.

The V call is TRBV5-1, the J call TRBJ1-4, with D possibly being TRBD1 (6 bases). The germline V gene encodes CDR1 SGHRS and CDR2 YFSETQ. The length of the CDR3 is 14 residues. Trimming stripped 1 base from V and 6 bases from J, with 10 bases between. The DNA for the CDR3 is TGCGCCAGCAGCTTGTCAGGGGATTATGAAAAACTGTTTTTT. It codes for CASSLSGDYEKLFF.

The chain combines TRBV5-1 with TRBJ2-7, with TRBD1 matching 10 bases. Germline V gene sequence: CDR1 SGHRS, CDR2 YFSETQ. The CDR3 covers 15 residues. The V gene end was trimmed by 4 bases and the J gene end by 5 bases; junction bases not matched to a gene: 9. The CDR3 DNA follows: TGCGCCAGCAGCAATACCGGGACAGGGGCTCACGAGCAGTACTTC. Protein product: CASSNTGTGAHEQYF.

The chain recombines TRBV24-1 with TRBJ1-1; 11 bases align to TRBD1. The CDR3 has 18 residues. Germline V gives CDR1 KGHDR, CDR2 SFDVKD. Losses at the gene ends were 1 base for V and 1 base for J; bases not matched to a gene: 7. CDR3 bases: TGTGCCACCAGTGATTTAAGGACAGGGGGCTTAGAGAACACTGAAGCTTTCTTT. This sequence encodes CATSDLRTGGLENTEAFF.